The 21 T cell receptor beta chains in this list originate from one sample, sequenced in a study of cytomegalovirus exposure and HLA in healthy donors. Primers included in the PCR were 60 Vbeta and 13 Jbeta primers. Some clones are missing from TCRdb's copy, which holds only in-frame ones; the method was immunoSEQ multiplex PCR. The table records around 200,000 clones, 83% of them present only once. Material for sequencing was PBMCs. The receptors derive from a girl between 10 and 17 years old in good health and CMV-seronegative.

The chain recombines TRBV5-8 with TRBJ2-7; a weak D match, TRBD2 (6 bases). Per the germline V gene, CDR1 is SGHTS and CDR2 is YDEGEE. The V and J ends lost 0 bases and 3 bases respectively, with 13 bases between them. This CDR3 has 15 amino acids. For the CDR3, the DNA is TGTGCCAGCAGCTTGGACGGGGGAGACTACTACGAGCAGTACTTC. This codes for CASSLDGGDYYEQYF. The whole variable domain, remainder taken from reference TRBV5-8 and TRBJ2-7, is EAGVTQSPTHLIKTRGQQATLRCSPISGHTSVYWYQQALGLGLQFLLWYDEGEERNRGNFPPRFSGRQFPNYSSELNVNALELEDSALYLCASSLDGGDYYEQYFGPGTRLTVT.

The chain joins TRBV7-9 to TRBJ2-2; possibly TRBD2 for D (6 bases). In germline, CDR1 is SEHNR, CDR2 FQNEAQ (reference sequence). CDR3 size: 18 residues. Between the trimmed V and J ends, which lost 4 bases and 5 bases, there was a span of 23 bases. CDR3: CASSYRRGRYNTTGELFF. The CDR3 nucleotides are TGTGCCAGCAGCTATCGGAGGGGCAGATATAACACGACCGGGGAGCTGTTTTTT.

The V gene is TRBV19, the J gene TRBJ2-5; the D gene is possibly TRBD1 (5 bases). V was pared by 5 bases and J by 6 bases, with 19 bases between. The CDR3 has 15 amino acids. Germline V gives CDR1 LNHDA, CDR2 SQIVND (reference sequence). CDR3 sequence: CASSPLNSGAKTQYF. The CDR3 DNA sequence: TGTGCCAGTAGTCCCCTCAACTCTGGGGCCAAGACCCAGTACTTC. Looking up the rest from reference TRBV19 and TRBJ2-5 gives the full variable domain: DGGITQSPKYLFRKEGQNVTLSCEQNLNHDAMYWYRQDPGQGLRLIYYSQIVNDFQKGDIAEGYSVSREKKESFPLTVTSAQKNPTAFYLCASSPLNSGAKTQYFGPGTRLLVL.

The rearrangement links TRBV11-3 to TRBJ1-6; D is undetermined. V was shortened by 2 bases and J by 10 bases, with 12 bases between the two germline ends. Germline assignment: CDR1 SGHNT and CDR2 YENEEA. This CDR3 has 14 residues. The CDR3 sequence is CASSLSSIGSPLHF. In DNA, the CDR3 is TGTGCCAGCAGCTTAAGTTCGATCGGGTCACCCCTCCACTTT.

The genes are TRBV11-2 and TRBJ1-2; no definite D call. The CDR3 has 17 residues. Trimming removed 2 bases at V and 3 bases at J, with 19 bases between. Per the germline V gene, CDR1 is SGHAT and CDR2 is FQNNGV. The CDR3 DNA reads as TGTGCCAGCAGCTTACCTCCCTGGAGCCCGGTTTACTATGGCTACACCTTC. It specifies CASSLPPWSPVYYGYTF.

The CDR3 coding sequence is TGCGCCAGCAGCCAAGTGGTTCTCTCCAGGGGAATCACTGAAGCTTTCTTT. Translated, it gives CASSQVVLSRGITEAFF. J is TRBJ1-1 and V is TRBV4-3; the D gene is possibly TRBD1 (6 bases). Between the trimmed V and J ends, which lost 1 base and 4 bases, there was a span of 19 bases. In germline, CDR1 is LGHNA, CDR2 YSLEER. The CDR3 has 17 residues.

J is TRBJ2-1 and V is TRBV29-1, with a possible D match to TRBD1 (6 bases). The germline V gene encodes CDR1 SQVTM and CDR2 ANQGSEA. The CDR3 length is 15 residues. Trimming shortened V by 3 bases and J by 6 bases, and 18 bases separated the two germline ends. The CDR3 DNA reads as TGCAGCGTTGATGATCAGGGGCAGTCCCCCAATGAGCAGTTCTTC. It codes for CSVDDQGQSPNEQFF.

This clone showed up just once. The chain links TRBV4-1 to TRBJ2-1; the match to TRBD2 covers 11 bases. Trimming at V came to 1 base and at J to 4 bases, leaving 3 bases not matched to a gene. In germline, CDR1 is MGHRA, CDR2 YSYEKL. The CDR3 totals 16 residues. CDR3 DNA: TGCGCCAGCAGCCAAGTAGCGGGAGGGTTATACAATGAGCAGTTCTTC. Translating it yields CASSQVAGGLYNEQFF.

V and J are TRBV7-8 and TRBJ2-1; TRBD2 matches 8 bases. Germline V gene data show CDR1 as SGHVS and CDR2 as FQNEAQ. The CDR3 consists of 17 residues. J lost 1 base, V lost 1 base, and 6 bases had no gene match. The CDR3 protein is CASSLGAAGGSYNEQFF. The DNA of the CDR3 is TGTGCCAGCAGCTTAGGCGCGGCGGGAGGTTCCTACAATGAGCAGTTCTTC.

The CDR3 region is CASSVDEMGREQYF. Here the CDR3 DNA reads TGTGCCAGCAGCGTAGATGAGATGGGGAGGGAGCAGTACTTC. The chain has TRBV9 and TRBJ2-7, with a possible D match to TRBD2 (6 bases). The CDR3 totals 14 residues. The V gene lost 0 bases and the J gene lost 7 bases, with 14 bases spanning the gap. The germline gives CDR1 SGDLS, CDR2 YYNGEE.

The rearrangement uses TRBV7-8 and TRBJ2-3; D perhaps matches TRBD1 (5 bases). There are 14 residues in the CDR3. Looked up from germline, CDR1 is SGHVS and CDR2 is FQNEAQ. V was clipped by 2 bases and J by 4 bases, with 10 bases between them. The CDR3 reads CASSLRQSPDTQYF. CDR3 nucleotides: TGTGCCAGCAGCTTAAGACAGTCCCCAGATACGCAGTATTTT.

The chain joins TRBV6-1 to TRBJ1-1; TRBD1 might be the D (5 bases). CDR3 size: 14 residues. Per germline, CDR1 MNHNS and CDR2 SASEGT. V was clipped by 6 bases and J by 3 bases, with 14 bases between them. DNA of the CDR3: TGTGCCAGCAGATCGGACACAGGCTACACTGAAGCTTTCTTT. This codes for CASRSDTGYTEAFF.

The rearrangement links TRBV18 to TRBJ2-1; 7 bases are shared with TRBD2. The germline V gene has CDR1 KGHSH and CDR2 LQKENI. Unmatched junction bases numbered 6, after V lost 3 bases and J lost 4 bases. The CDR3 contains 15 residues. CDR3 amino acids: CASSPGGSTYNEQFF. CDR3 bases: TGTGCCAGCTCACCCGGCGGGAGTACTTACAATGAGCAGTTCTTC.

The V gene is TRBV28, the J gene TRBJ1-1; 7 bases agree with TRBD1. The length of the CDR3 is 15 residues. Germline V lookup: CDR1 MDHEN, CDR2 SYDVKM. V lost 5 bases, J lost 4 bases, and 10 bases stayed unmatched. DNA of the CDR3: TGTGCCAGCAGTACACCACGGCAGGGGGGCACTGAAGCTTTCTTT. It codes for CASSTPRQGGTEAFF.

This chain uses TRBV10-3 with TRBJ1-3; D gene uncertain. CDR1 and CDR2 (germline): ENHRY, SYGVKD. The CDR3 totals 11 residues. Deletions cut 10 bases from V and 5 bases from J, with 9 bases between. The CDR3 sequence: CATKLRNTIYF. CDR3 nucleotides: TGTGCCACGAAGCTGAGAAACACCATATATTTT.

The J gene is TRBJ1-1, the V gene TRBV29-1; possibly TRBD1 for D (6 bases). Trimming took off 3 bases at V and 10 bases at J, with 21 bases between the two ends. The germline gives CDR1 SQVTM, CDR2 ANQGSEA. The CDR3 is 14 residues long. Written as DNA, the CDR3 is TGCAGCGTTGACGACCCAGGTTCACCCAGGGGAGCTTTCTTT. It is translated as CSVDDPGSPRGAFF.

The CDR3 spells CASSFAANTEAFF. CDR3 in DNA: TGTGCCAGCAGCTTCGCGGCGAACACTGAAGCTTTCTTT. This rearrangement joins TRBV7-9 to TRBJ1-1; D gene ambiguous. The CDR3 is made up of 13 amino acids. Per the germline V gene, CDR1 is SEHNR and CDR2 is FQNEAQ (reference sequence). Trimming stripped 3 bases from V and 1 base from J, with 6 bases between.

The chain employs TRBV2 and TRBJ2-2, with 9 bases lining up with TRBD2. This CDR3 is 15 amino acids long. J lost 6 bases, V lost 3 bases, and 5 bases had no gene match. CDR1 and CDR2 (germline): SNHLY, FYNNEI. CDR3 residues: CASSETSGRSGELFF. Written as DNA, the CDR3 is TGTGCCAGCAGTGAGACTAGCGGTCGATCCGGGGAGCTGTTTTTT.

V gene TRBV18 combines with J gene TRBJ1-4; weak D call: TRBD1 (6 bases). CDR1 and CDR2 from the germline V gene are KGHSH and LQKENI. Trimming took off 5 bases at V and 0 bases at J, with 7 bases between the two ends. The CDR3 has 14 amino acids. The CDR3 DNA reads TGTGCCAGCTCAAGGACAGCAACTAATGAAAAACTGTTTTTT. It is translated as CASSRTATNEKLFF.

The V gene is TRBV28, the J gene TRBJ1-2; a possible D gene is TRBD1 (5 bases). CDR1 and CDR2 (germline): MDHEN, SYDVKM. V lost 7 bases and J 8 bases, leaving 14 bases between the germline ends. The CDR3 is 12 residues long. CDR3 sequence (DNA): TGTGCCAGCACCAGGGCAGGAGGGGGCTACACCTTC. Residues: CASTRAGGGYTF.

J is TRBJ2-1 and V is TRBV2; D gene unclear. V was trimmed by 8 bases and J by 8 bases, leaving 10 bases between them. The CDR3 consists of 11 residues. Germline V gene data show CDR1 as SNHLY and CDR2 as FYNNEI. DNA of the CDR3: TGTGCCAGCCAGCGTCTCGATGAGCAGTTCTTC. Encoded protein: CASQRLDEQFF.